Listed below are T cell receptor beta chains from one sample, sequenced in a study of shared clonotypes between healthy human individuals. Using immunoSEQ multiplex PCR, the repertoire was profiled, and TCRdb retains in-frame clones only, with some absent. The table lists about 1.9 million clones, just over 90% of them singletons. The sequencing sample was made of naive CD8+ T cells from PBMCs. The source of these receptors is a man aged 18 to 29 in good health. Some clones in this sample may be carry-over from other donors' samples. Both conserved end residues are part of each CDR3. The order of the fields is V gene, J gene, D gene, CDR3 protein. D genes are given only for firm matches.

v_call: TRBV6-5
j_call: TRBJ1-1
d_call: NA
cdr3_aa: CASSYWTAGMNTEAFF

v_call: TRBV6-1
j_call: TRBJ1-1
d_call: NA
cdr3_aa: CASSEWEGYTEAFF

v_call: TRBV6-5
j_call: TRBJ1-1
d_call: NA
cdr3_aa: CASGRTENTEAFF

v_call: TRBV7-6
j_call: TRBJ2-2
d_call: NA
cdr3_aa: CASSQGSNPRVGELFF

v_call: TRBV10-1
j_call: TRBJ2-7
d_call: NA
cdr3_aa: CASSEYPGVAYF

v_call: TRBV27
j_call: TRBJ2-7
d_call: NA
cdr3_aa: CASSLRGDRTYEQYF

v_call: TRBV10-1
j_call: TRBJ2-7
d_call: TRBD2
cdr3_aa: CASSAAGSKGLAGEPSVGEQYF

v_call: TRBV11-2
j_call: TRBJ1-2
d_call: TRBD1
cdr3_aa: CASSSLTGQGATYGYTF

v_call: TRBV7-9
j_call: TRBJ2-3
d_call: TRBD1
cdr3_aa: CASSSATGRPSDTQYF

v_call: TRBV5-1
j_call: TRBJ1-1
d_call: NA
cdr3_aa: CASSPGGTHEAFF

v_call: TRBV28
j_call: TRBJ1-4
d_call: TRBD1
cdr3_aa: CASGTRGQGLYEKLFF

v_call: TRBV28
j_call: TRBJ2-1
d_call: TRBD2
cdr3_aa: CASSLLAGVGNEQFF

v_call: TRBV4-1
j_call: TRBJ1-2
d_call: NA
cdr3_aa: CASSQALPENGYTF

v_call: TRBV5-1
j_call: TRBJ2-7
d_call: NA
cdr3_aa: CASSLAPSGQLAYEQYF

v_call: TRBV15
j_call: TRBJ1-1
d_call: NA
cdr3_aa: CATSRGWGALKGNTEAFF

v_call: TRBV1
j_call: TRBJ1-5
d_call: NA
cdr3_aa: CTSSQPYPGRGCNQPQHF

v_call: TRBV27
j_call: TRBJ1-5
d_call: NA
cdr3_aa: CASSLRQGNQPQHF

v_call: TRBV18
j_call: TRBJ1-1
d_call: NA
cdr3_aa: CASSRGQINMNTEAFF